Listed here are 25 T cell receptor beta chains from one sample, sequenced in a study of CD8 T cells in Susac syndrome. Random hexamers were used to reverse transcribe 0.5 to 1 ug of RNA. TCRdb redid the calling of the immunoSEQ multiplex PCR reads with MiXCR, one entry per CDR3 protein. The data show approximately 200,000 distinct CDR3 sequences, with roughly 96% seen just once and roughly 0.088% held by the top ten. Sequencing was performed on CD4+ T cells from PBMCs. The source is a human donor with multiple sclerosis.

The rearrangement uses TRBV3-1 and TRBJ2-7; D is perhaps TRBD2 (6 bases). Between the trimmed V and J ends, which lost 4 bases and 3 bases, there was a span of 13 bases. Germline CDR1 and CDR2: LGHDT and YNNKEL (reference sequence). This CDR3 has 14 amino acids. The chain's CDR3 is CASSPWTNYYEQYF. CDR3 nucleotides: TGTGCCAGCAGCCCCTGGACTAACTACTACGAGCAGTACTTC.

This chain connects TRBV6-6 to TRBJ1-4, with no clear D. Germline V gene data show CDR1 as MNHNY and CDR2 as SVGAGI (reference sequence). V was cut by 11 bases and J by 0 bases, with 13 bases left in between. The CDR3 has 14 residues. CDR3 protein: CAVRAGPTNEKLFF. The CDR3 coding sequence is TGTGCCGTCCGTGCCGGGCCAACTAATGAAAAACTGTTTTTT.

The chain joins TRBV20-1 to TRBJ2-7, with a tentative D call TRBD2 (6 bases). The CDR3 extends over 13 amino acids. Germline V gene sequence: CDR1 DFQATT, CDR2 SNEGSKA (reference sequence). Trimming cost V 8 bases and J 4 bases, with 18 bases left between them. The CDR3 DNA follows: TGCAGTTATCGTCGGGGGTCTGAGTACGAGCAGTACTTC. This codes for CSYRRGSEYEQYF.

The chain is built from TRBV29-1 and TRBJ2-4; D remains unclear. Germline V CDR1 and CDR2: SQVTM, ANQGSEA. The CDR3 is made up of 12 amino acids. The germline V and J ends were trimmed by 4 bases and 7 bases, with 11 bases remaining between them. CDR3 sequence: CSVVSKENIQYF. CDR3 nucleotide sequence: TGCAGCGTTGTCTCTAAAGAGAACATTCAGTACTTC.

This clonotype has more than one count but fewer than ten. The chain uses TRBV29-1 and TRBJ2-6; D is undetermined. Germline lookup yields CDR1 SQVTM and CDR2 ANQGSEA. Deletions cut 3 bases from V and 0 bases from J, with 12 bases between. The CDR3 runs to 16 residues. Here the CDR3 DNA reads TGCAGCGTTGAGCGTCAGACTTCCTCTGGGGCCAACGTCCTGACTTTC. Its protein is CSVERQTSSGANVLTF.

The DNA for the CDR3 is TGTGCCAGCAGCTTCTTTAGGGACAGCCAAGAGACCCAGTACTTC. Its protein is CASSFFRDSQETQYF. The gene calls are TRBV7-9 and TRBJ2-5, with 7 bases matching TRBD1. With 3 bases clipped from V and 1 base from J, the junction kept 5 bases outside the gene matches. The CDR3 sequence is 15 residues long. Per the germline V gene, CDR1 is SEHNR and CDR2 is FQNEAQ (reference sequence).

This chain links TRBV29-1 with TRBJ2-1; 9 bases line up with TRBD1. The V and J ends lost 5 bases and 7 bases, in that order; junction bases with no gene match: 15. The germline gives CDR1 SQVTM, CDR2 ANQGSEA. There are 16 residues in the CDR3. CDR3 in amino acids: CSVWRRGTGNLNEQFF. DNA of the CDR3: TGCAGCGTTTGGAGGAGAGGGACAGGGAATTTGAATGAGCAGTTCTTC.

In nucleotides, the CDR3 is TGCAGTGCCAACGGGGATACAGATACGCAGTATTTT. This sequence encodes CSANGDTDTQYF. The chain joins TRBV20-1 to TRBJ2-3, with D perhaps TRBD2 (5 bases). CDR3 length equals 12 residues. The V end was cut by 6 bases, the J end by 3 bases, with 10 bases between. Germline-derived CDR1 and CDR2 are DFQATT and SNEGSKA (reference sequence).

The chain recombines TRBV6-5 with TRBJ2-5; D is undetermined. Germline CDR1 is MNHEY and CDR2 is SVGAGI. The CDR3 length is 13 residues. V was trimmed by 1 base and J by 4 bases, leaving 7 bases between them. The CDR3 region is CASSYLGRETQYF. CDR3 sequence (DNA): TGTGCCAGCAGTTACTTAGGGCGAGAGACCCAGTACTTC.

The chain recombines TRBV30 with TRBJ1-1; D gene ambiguous. The CDR3 consists of 14 residues. Trimming took 3 bases from V and 5 from J, leaving 16 bases between them. Germline CDR1 reads GTSNPN; CDR2 reads SVGIG (reference sequence). The CDR3 here is CAWRWGGHGTEAFF. The DNA of the CDR3 is TGTGCCTGGAGGTGGGGAGGGCACGGGACTGAAGCTTTCTTT.

The chain uses TRBV30 and TRBJ1-4; D perhaps matches TRBD1 (5 bases). Germline V gives CDR1 GTSNPN, CDR2 SVGIG (reference sequence). The CDR3 spans 13 residues. V was shortened by 2 bases and J by 8 bases, with 12 bases between the two germline ends. The CDR3 bases are TGTGCCTGGAGTCAGGGTTTAATCGAAAAACTGTTTTTT. Translation gives CAWSQGLIEKLFF.

The rearrangement links TRBV20-1 to TRBJ2-1; D call uncertain. V was pared by 6 bases and J by 8 bases, with 11 bases between. The germline V gene encodes CDR1 DFQATT and CDR2 SNEGSKA (reference sequence). The CDR3 loop spans 11 amino acids. The CDR3 sequence: CSAPVIHEQFF. CDR3 in DNA: TGCAGTGCCCCCGTGATCCATGAGCAGTTCTTC.

V is TRBV20-1 and J is TRBJ1-5, with a weak D call TRBD1 (5 bases). The CDR3 covers 14 residues. Trimming shortened V by 0 bases and J by 4 bases, and 10 bases separated the two germline ends. In germline, CDR1 is DFQATT, CDR2 SNEGSKA (reference sequence). The DNA of the CDR3 is TGCAGTGCTAGAGATCGACGGGGGAATCAGCCCCAGCATTTT. It is translated as CSARDRRGNQPQHF.

The rearrangement uses TRBV20-1 and TRBJ1-4, with D uncertain. CDR3 length equals 14 residues. Germline V gives CDR1 DFQATT, CDR2 SNEGSKA (reference sequence). The CDR3 DNA reads TGCAGCGCCCCAAGGGAGGCAACTAATGAAAAACTGTTTTTT. This encodes CSAPREATNEKLFF.

The V and J genes are TRBV4-1 and TRBJ2-6, with D possibly being TRBD1 (5 bases). Trimming left V 3 bases short and J 2 bases short, with 11 bases between. This CDR3 has 16 amino acids. In germline, CDR1 is MGHRA, CDR2 YSYEKL. CDR3 protein: CASSQDDRPGANVLTF. The CDR3 region has the DNA TGCGCCAGCAGCCAGGATGACAGACCTGGGGCCAACGTCCTGACTTTC.

This chain joins TRBV6-2 or TRBV6-3 and TRBJ1-2; D remains ambiguous. From germline, CDR1 is MNHEY and CDR2 SVGEGT. The CDR3 covers 12 residues. Deletions cut 3 bases from V and 8 bases from J, with 10 bases between. Written as DNA, the CDR3 is TGTGCCAGCAGTTATGAGGGCCGGGGCTACACCTTC. The encoded protein is CASSYEGRGYTF.

This clonotype was found once. V and J are TRBV5-4 and TRBJ2-6; D not resolved. The CDR3 covers 14 residues. The V and J ends lost 3 bases and 1 base respectively, with 5 bases between them. The germline V gene encodes CDR1 SGHNT and CDR2 YYREEE (reference sequence). CDR3 protein: CASSSESGANVLTF. The CDR3 region has the DNA TGTGCCAGCAGCTCCGAATCTGGGGCCAACGTCCTGACTTTC.

The J gene is TRBJ1-1, the V gene TRBV27; D not certain. CDR3 size: 13 residues. Between the trimmed V and J ends, which lost 8 bases and 1 base, there was a span of 11 bases. The germline CDR1 and CDR2 sequences are MNHEY and SMNVEV (reference sequence). The CDR3 coding sequence is TGTGCCAGCCGTAAGACAAAGAACACTGAAGCTTTCTTT. Its protein is CASRKTKNTEAFF.

The rearrangement joins TRBV14 to TRBJ2-5, with 12 positions matching TRBD1. The ends lost 1 base at V and 7 bases at J; junction bases unmatched: 4. This CDR3 region has 15 residues. The germline gives CDR1 SGHDN, CDR2 FVKESK. CDR3 DNA: TGTGCCAGCAGCCAAGCCGGGACAGGGGGCAGGACCCAGTACTTC. Amino acid sequence: CASSQAGTGGRTQYF.

V is TRBV5-6 and J is TRBJ1-5; 9 nucleotides agree with TRBD1. CDR3 length: 14 residues. With V trimmed by 2 bases and J by 5 bases, 2 bases remained unmatched. Germline CDR1 reads SGHDT; CDR2 reads YYEEEE. The DNA for the CDR3 is TGTGCCAGCAGCTTCCGACAGGGGGATCAGCCCCAGCATTTT. This codes for CASSFRQGDQPQHF.

This chain joins TRBV5-1 and TRBJ1-4; D remains ambiguous. CDR1 and CDR2 (germline): SGHRS, YFSETQ. V was shortened by 0 bases and J by 0 bases, with 9 bases between the two germline ends. The CDR3 length is 16 residues. The CDR3 DNA reads as TGCGCCAGCAGCTTGGATCGAAGATCAACTAATGAAAAACTGTTTTTT. Amino acids: CASSLDRRSTNEKLFF. The whole variable domain, filled in from reference TRBV5-1 and TRBJ1-4, reads KAGVTQTPRYLIKTRGQQVTLSCSPISGHRSVSWYQQTPGQGLQFLFEYFSETQRNKGNFPGRFSGRQFSNSRSEMNVSTLELGDSALYLCASSLDRRSTNEKLFFGSGTQLSVL.

The chain links TRBV2 to TRBJ2-3, with a weak D call TRBD2 (5 bases). The CDR3 has 12 residues. Germline loops: CDR1 SNHLY, CDR2 FYNNEI. Deletions cut 5 bases from V and 14 bases from J, with 17 bases between. This CDR3 is CASSQKLGLAYF. The CDR3 DNA sequence: TGTGCCAGCAGTCAAAAACTAGGGTTGGCGTATTTT.

The chain is built from TRBV12-3 or TRBV12-4 and TRBJ2-1; possibly TRBD2 for D (5 bases). The ends were cut back, 2 bases at V and 5 bases at J, with 7 bases in the middle. CDR3 length: 13 residues. For the CDR3, the DNA is TGTGCCAGCAGTTTAACTAGGAACAATGAGCAGTTCTTC. Amino acid sequence: CASSLTRNNEQFF.

J is TRBJ1-2 and V is TRBV2; D not certain. V shed 8 bases and J shed 3 bases, with 13 bases lying between them. Looked up from germline, CDR1 is SNHLY and CDR2 is FYNNEI. The CDR3 loop spans 13 amino acids. CDR3 nucleotides: TGTGCCAGCTTGAGGTTAGGACACTATGGCTACACCTTC. Encoded protein: CASLRLGHYGYTF. Full variable domain (missing parts from reference TRBV2 and TRBJ1-2): EPEVTQTPSHQVTQMGQEVILRCVPISNHLYFYWYRQILGQKVEFLVSFYNNEISEKSEIFDDQFSVERPDGSNFTLKIRSTKLEDSAMYFCASLRLGHYGYTFGSGTRLTVV.

The V and J genes are TRBV29-1 and TRBJ1-1; D ambiguous. V lost 6 bases and J lost 11, with 16 bases in between. Germline V CDR1 and CDR2: SQVTM, ANQGSEA. The CDR3 has 11 residues. The CDR3 region is CSVWGGPSAFF. The CDR3 DNA follows: TGCAGCGTCTGGGGAGGGCCTTCGGCTTTCTTT.